The rows below give T cell receptor beta chains drawn from one sample of a study of molecular identifiers for immune sequencing clone quantification. TCRdb analysed the PCR reads with MiXCR anew, one entry per CDR3 protein. The sample records tens of thousands of distinct CDR3 sequences, roughly 23% being singletons. Sequenced: naive CD8+ T cells from blood, with Jurkat cell RNA spiked in. These receptors were obtained from a human donor in good health. Some libraries in this study had Jurkat cell RNA spiked in. The CDR3 runs from the conserved cysteine through the conserved F or W.

J: TRBJ2-7; length: 13; V: TRBV29-1; CDR3: CSVEAGQNYEQYF
J: TRBJ1-1; length: 14; V: TRBV6-2/TRBV6-3; CDR3: CASSLSLGRTEAFF
J: TRBJ2-7; length: 15; V: TRBV19; CDR3: CASSATGVPSYEQYF
J: TRBJ1-1; length: 11; V: TRBV5-4; CDR3: CASSVGTEAFF
J: TRBJ2-7; length: 15; V: TRBV28; CDR3: CASTYEGAGTYEQYF
J: TRBJ2-7; length: 11; V: TRBV6-5; CDR3: CASRVSGEQYF
J: TRBJ2-1; length: 12; V: TRBV11-1; CDR3: CASSWGGGEQFF
J: TRBJ2-2; length: 15; V: TRBV6-2/TRBV6-3; CDR3: CASRFRGGYTGELFF
J: TRBJ1-4; length: 17; V: TRBV7-9; CDR3: CASSLGASGRHNEKLFF
J: TRBJ2-2; length: 15; V: TRBV2; CDR3: CASSDRASQAGELFF
J: TRBJ2-3; length: 16; V: TRBV4-3; CDR3: CASSPNAQGLADTQYF
J: TRBJ1-6; length: 18; V: TRBV7-2; CDR3: CASSLAQGSYRWDSPLHF
J: TRBJ2-7; length: 15; V: TRBV11-2; CDR3: CASSFPGTGKIEQYF
J: TRBJ1-4; length: 14; V: TRBV12-3/TRBV12-4; CDR3: CASNPGQGAEKLFF
J: TRBJ1-1; length: 12; V: TRBV29-1; CDR3: CSALGARDRAFF
J: TRBJ2-7; length: 15; V: TRBV5-1; CDR3: CASSLKVAGPLEQYF